The 5 T cell receptor beta chains reported below all come from one sample, sequenced in a study of T cell clones after liver transplantation. Sequencing was performed with immunoSEQ multiplex PCR; in TCRdb, only in-frame clones are kept and a portion is missing. Counted here are 60,000 or so clones, 71% occurring once; the ten biggest clones make up 15%. This material consisted of CD4+ T cells from blood, taken before liver transplant. The receptors were sampled from a human donor who received a liver transplant.

This chain links TRBV2 with TRBJ1-5; TRBD1 aligns across 12 bases. The germline gives CDR1 SNHLY, CDR2 FYNNEI. The CDR3 totals 15 residues. The junction had 2 bases not matched to a gene; V was cut back by 6 bases and J by 2 bases. DNA for the CDR3: TGTGCCAGCAGGGGACAGGGGGCGGGCAATCAGCCCCAGCATTTT. It encodes CASRGQGAGNQPQHF.

This clone was seen just once. The V gene is TRBV28, the J gene TRBJ2-2, with TRBD1 matching 9 bases. Per germline, CDR1 MDHEN and CDR2 SYDVKM. The CDR3 has 15 amino acids. After removal of 6 bases from V and 5 bases from J, the junction contained 7 bases not matched to a gene. CDR3 DNA sequence: TGTGCCAGCAGAGCCGGGACAGGGTTTACCGGGGAGCTGTTTTTT. This encodes CASRAGTGFTGELFF. The whole variable domain, filled in from reference TRBV28 and TRBJ2-2, reads DVKVTQSSRYLVKRTGEKVFLECVQDMDHENMFWYRQDPGLGLRLIYFSYDVKMKEKGDIPEGYSVSREKKERFSLILESASTNQTSMYLCASRAGTGFTGELFFGEGSRLTVL.

The V and J genes are TRBV29-1 and TRBJ1-2; 7 bases agree with TRBD1. This CDR3 contains 13 residues. The germline CDR1 and CDR2 sequences are SQVTM and ANQGSEA. The V segment lost 3 bases and the J segment 5 bases; nucleotides outside the gene matches: 6. The CDR3 here is CSVDRGTGYGYTF. CDR3 DNA sequence: TGCAGCGTTGACAGGGGGACTGGATATGGCTACACCTTC.

This rearrangement joins TRBV29-1 to TRBJ2-4, with 7 bases matching TRBD1. V gave up 4 bases and J gave up 14 bases; unmatched junction bases: 14. Germline assignment: CDR1 SQVTM and CDR2 ANQGSEA. The CDR3 is made up of 13 amino acids. In nucleotides, the CDR3 is TGCAGCGTTGGACCAGATACAGGGGATGTGAAGTACTTC. Translation gives CSVGPDTGDVKYF.

V usage is TRBV7-9 and J usage is TRBJ2-3; TRBD1 agrees at 9 bases. V was pared by 5 bases and J by 4 bases, with 10 bases of the junction left unmatched. Germline values: CDR1 SEHNR, CDR2 FQNEAQ (reference sequence). The CDR3 has 16 amino acids. CDR3 residues: CASSGSGTGRPDTQYF. The CDR3 nucleotides are TGTGCCAGCAGCGGATCCGGGACAGGGAGGCCAGATACGCAGTATTTT.